One sample yielded the 9 T cell receptor beta chains listed below, sequenced in a study of cytomegalovirus exposure and HLA in healthy donors listed by TCRdb under 2017. Library preparation employed the immunoSEQ multiplex PCR assay. TCRdb retrieved this table from immuneACCESS and kept in-frame rearrangements only. Not all clones are present; in checked studies, unresolved V genes account for under half, and no reason is known for the remainder. For this sample there are fewer than 350,000 clones; 70% to 90% appear just once. Over 0.85% of the sample is taken by the ten largest. The sample consisted of PBMCs. The receptors derive from a woman aged 18-29 years in good health and CMV-seronegative.

CDR3 DNA: TGTGCCAGCAGTGGATTGGACAGGGAGAACACAGATACGCAGTATTTT. Translated, it gives CASSGLDRENTDTQYF. The chain uses TRBV2 and TRBJ2-3; 8 nucleotides line up with TRBD1. This CDR3 contains 16 residues. CDR1 and CDR2 from the germline V gene are SNHLY and FYNNEI. V shed 4 bases, J shed 2 bases, and the junction held 8 bases outside the gene matches.

V gene TRBV30 combines with J gene TRBJ1-5; a weak D match, TRBD1 (6 bases). CDR1 and CDR2 (germline): GTSNPN, SVGIG (reference sequence). The length of the CDR3 is 23 residues. Trimming took off 0 bases at V and 1 base at J, with 34 bases between the two ends. CDR3 amino acids: CAWSVGLRGRITGLLVSNQPQHF. As DNA, the CDR3 is TGTGCCTGGAGTGTAGGACTTCGGGGCCGAATTACAGGGCTCTTGGTGAGCAATCAGCCCCAGCATTTT. The whole variable domain, remainder taken from reference TRBV30 and TRBJ1-5, is SQTIHQWPATLVQPVGSPLSLECTVEGTSNPNLYWYRQAAGRGLQLLFYSVGIGQISSEVPQNLSASRPQDRQFILSSKKLLLSDSGFYLCAWSVGLRGRITGLLVSNQPQHFGDGTRLSIL.

This clone was seen more than once but under ten times. The genes are TRBV19 and TRBJ1-6; tentative D call: TRBD1 (6 bases). The CDR3 sequence is 16 residues long. The V gene's germline CDR1 is LNHDA and CDR2 SQIVND (reference sequence). The V and J ends lost 5 bases and 4 bases respectively, with 15 bases between them. The CDR3 loop is CASSQRTEGYNSPLHF. DNA of the CDR3: TGTGCCAGTAGTCAACGGACAGAAGGATATAATTCACCCCTCCACTTT.

The chain couples TRBV6-5 to TRBJ2-2; D gene uncertain. This CDR3 spans 12 amino acids. V was clipped by 6 bases and J by 6 bases, with 8 bases between them. Germline V gene data show CDR1 as MNHEY and CDR2 as SVGAGI. Written as DNA, the CDR3 is TGTGCCAGCAGCCTTGGGCCCGGGGAGCTGTTTTTT. This translates into CASSLGPGELFF.

This clone was seen only once. The chain joins TRBV7-3 to TRBJ1-2, with TRBD1 matching 9 bases. Per germline, CDR1 SGHTA and CDR2 FQGTGA. Losses at the gene ends were 5 bases for V and 7 bases for J; bases not matched to a gene: 14. The CDR3 runs 16 residues. As DNA, the CDR3 is TGTGCCAGCAGCCCACAGGGGGCAGGGTCGGCCAGTGGCTACACCTTC. Residues: CASSPQGAGSASGYTF.

The chain recombines TRBV5-6 with TRBJ2-1, with 8 positions matching TRBD1. CDR3 length: 16 amino acids. Germline CDR1 is SGHDT and CDR2 is YYEEEE. Unmatched junction bases numbered 7, after V lost 0 bases and J lost 5 bases. DNA for the CDR3: TGTGCCAGCAGCTTGGGCGGGCAGGGGGCTGACAATGAGCAGTTCTTC. This encodes CASSLGGQGADNEQFF.

The rearrangement joins TRBV7-9 to TRBJ1-3, with 8 bases identical to TRBD1. The J segment lost 0 bases and the V segment lost 6 bases, leaving 10 bases of the junction unmatched. CDR3 size: 17 residues. Germline V gene lookup returns CDR1 SEHNR and CDR2 FQNEAQ (reference sequence). CDR3 DNA: TGTGCCAGCAGACCCTGGACAGGGCCCGTCTCTGGAAACACCATATATTTT. Its protein is CASRPWTGPVSGNTIYF.

The chain has TRBV9 and TRBJ2-1; possibly TRBD2 for D (5 bases). CDR3 length equals 16 residues. V was cut by 2 bases and J by 9 bases, with 21 bases left in between. Germline lookup yields CDR1 SGDLS and CDR2 YYNGEE. CDR3 nucleotides: TGTGCCAGCAGCGTCAATAGCGACCCGGCCGTTGGTGAGCAGTTCTTC. It encodes CASSVNSDPAVGEQFF. The full variable domain, completed using reference TRBV9 and TRBJ2-1, is DSGVTQTPKHLITATGQRVTLRCSPRSGDLSVYWYQQSLDQGLQFLIQYYNGEERAKGNILERFSAQQFPDLHSELNLSSLELGDSALYFCASSVNSDPAVGEQFFGPGTRLTVL.

The CDR3 protein is CASRPDRGDTEQFF. Here the CDR3 DNA reads TGCGCCAGCAGACCGGACAGGGGCGATACTGAGCAGTTCTTC. The V call is TRBV5-1, the J call TRBJ2-1; the match to TRBD1 covers 9 bases. This CDR3 is built from 14 residues. The germline CDR1 and CDR2 sequences are SGHRS and YFSETQ. J was trimmed by 9 bases and V by 5 bases; bases with no gene match: 9.